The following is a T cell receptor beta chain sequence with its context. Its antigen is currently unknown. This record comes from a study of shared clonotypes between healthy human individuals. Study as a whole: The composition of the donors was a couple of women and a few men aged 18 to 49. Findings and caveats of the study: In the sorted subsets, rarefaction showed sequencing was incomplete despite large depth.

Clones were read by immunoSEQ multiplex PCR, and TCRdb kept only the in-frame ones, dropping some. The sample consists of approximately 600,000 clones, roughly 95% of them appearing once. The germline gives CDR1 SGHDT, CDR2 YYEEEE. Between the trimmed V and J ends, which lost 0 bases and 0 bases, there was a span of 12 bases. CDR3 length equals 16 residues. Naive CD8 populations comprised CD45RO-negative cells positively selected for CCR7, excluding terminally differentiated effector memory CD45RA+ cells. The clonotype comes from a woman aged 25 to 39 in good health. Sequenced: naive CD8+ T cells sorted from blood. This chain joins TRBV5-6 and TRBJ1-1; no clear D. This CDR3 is CASSLVTAVMNTEAFF. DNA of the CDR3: TGTGCCAGCAGCTTGGTTACGGCAGTCATGAACACTGAAGCTTTCTTT.